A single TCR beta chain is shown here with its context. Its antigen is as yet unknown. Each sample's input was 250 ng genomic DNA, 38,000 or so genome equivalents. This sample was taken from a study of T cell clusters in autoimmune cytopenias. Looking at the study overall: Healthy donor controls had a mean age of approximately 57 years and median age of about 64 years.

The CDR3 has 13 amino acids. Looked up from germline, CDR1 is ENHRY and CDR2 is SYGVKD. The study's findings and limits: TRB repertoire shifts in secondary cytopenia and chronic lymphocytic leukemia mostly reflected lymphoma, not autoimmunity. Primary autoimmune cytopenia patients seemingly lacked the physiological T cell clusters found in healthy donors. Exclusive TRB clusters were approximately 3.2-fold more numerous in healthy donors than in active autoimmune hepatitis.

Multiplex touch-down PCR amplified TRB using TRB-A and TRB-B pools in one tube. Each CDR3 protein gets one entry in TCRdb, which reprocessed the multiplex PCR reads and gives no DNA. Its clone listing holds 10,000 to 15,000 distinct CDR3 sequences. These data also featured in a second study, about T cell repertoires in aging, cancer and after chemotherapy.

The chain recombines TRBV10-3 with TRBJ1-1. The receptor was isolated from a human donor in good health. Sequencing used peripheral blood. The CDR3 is CAISGTGDTEAFF.